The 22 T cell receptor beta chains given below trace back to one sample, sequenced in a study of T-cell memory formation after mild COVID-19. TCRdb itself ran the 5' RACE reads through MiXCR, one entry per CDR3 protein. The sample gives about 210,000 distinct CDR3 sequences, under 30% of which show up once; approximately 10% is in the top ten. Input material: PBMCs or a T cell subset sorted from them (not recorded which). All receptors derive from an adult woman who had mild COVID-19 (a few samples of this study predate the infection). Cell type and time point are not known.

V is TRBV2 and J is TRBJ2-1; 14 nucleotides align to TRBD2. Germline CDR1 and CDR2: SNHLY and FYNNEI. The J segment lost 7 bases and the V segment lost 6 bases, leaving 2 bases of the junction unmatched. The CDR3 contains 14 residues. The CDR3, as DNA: TGTGCCAGCAGAGGACTAGCGGGGGGTAATGAGCAGTTCTTC. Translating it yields CASRGLAGGNEQFF.

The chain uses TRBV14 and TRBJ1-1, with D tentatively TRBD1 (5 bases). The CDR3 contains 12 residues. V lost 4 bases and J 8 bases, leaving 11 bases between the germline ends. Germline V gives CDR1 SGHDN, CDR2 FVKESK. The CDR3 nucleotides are TGTGCCAGCAGCCGGACAAGGGTGGAAGCTTTCTTT. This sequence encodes CASSRTRVEAFF.

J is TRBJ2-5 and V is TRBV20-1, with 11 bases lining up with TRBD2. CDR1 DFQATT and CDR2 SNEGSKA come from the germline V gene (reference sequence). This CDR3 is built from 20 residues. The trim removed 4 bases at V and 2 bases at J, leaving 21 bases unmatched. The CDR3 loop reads CSATDSGGGGSGSLQETQYF. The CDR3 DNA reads TGCAGTGCTACAGATAGCGGGGGGGGTGGCTCCGGCTCCTTACAAGAGACCCAGTACTTC.

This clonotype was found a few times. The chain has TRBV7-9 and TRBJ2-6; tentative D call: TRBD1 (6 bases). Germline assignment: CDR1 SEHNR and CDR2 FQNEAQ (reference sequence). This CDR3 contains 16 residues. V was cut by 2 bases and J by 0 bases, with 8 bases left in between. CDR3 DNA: TGTGCCAGCAGCTTAACAGGGCTCTCTGGGGCCAACGTCCTGACTTTC. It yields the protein CASSLTGLSGANVLTF.

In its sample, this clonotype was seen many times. CDR3 region: CASSLNKAGTDTQYF. Written as DNA, the CDR3 is TGTGCCAGCAGCTTAAACAAGGCTGGCACAGATACGCAGTATTTT. The V gene is TRBV7-2, the J gene TRBJ2-3; D is undetermined. This CDR3 contains 15 residues. Germline V gene data show CDR1 as SGHTA and CDR2 as FQGNSA. V dropped 2 bases and J dropped 1 base, with 10 bases sitting between them.

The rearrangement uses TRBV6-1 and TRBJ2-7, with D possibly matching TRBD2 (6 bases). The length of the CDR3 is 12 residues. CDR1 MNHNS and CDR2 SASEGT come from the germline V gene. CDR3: CAMASDTYEQYF. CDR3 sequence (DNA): TGTGCAATGGCTAGCGATACTTACGAGCAGTACTTC.

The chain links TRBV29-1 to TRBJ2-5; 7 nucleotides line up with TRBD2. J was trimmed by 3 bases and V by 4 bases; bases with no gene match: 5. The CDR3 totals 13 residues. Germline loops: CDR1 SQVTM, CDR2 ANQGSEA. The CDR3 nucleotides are TGCAGCGTTGTACTGGCGGGGGAAGAGACCCAGTACTTC. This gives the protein CSVVLAGEETQYF.

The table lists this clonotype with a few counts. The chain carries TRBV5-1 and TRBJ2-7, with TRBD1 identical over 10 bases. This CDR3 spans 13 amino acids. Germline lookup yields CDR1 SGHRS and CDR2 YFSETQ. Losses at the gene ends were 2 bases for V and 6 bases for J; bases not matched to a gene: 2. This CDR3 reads CASSFGTGAEQYF. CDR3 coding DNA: TGCGCCAGCAGCTTCGGGACAGGGGCCGAGCAGTACTTC.

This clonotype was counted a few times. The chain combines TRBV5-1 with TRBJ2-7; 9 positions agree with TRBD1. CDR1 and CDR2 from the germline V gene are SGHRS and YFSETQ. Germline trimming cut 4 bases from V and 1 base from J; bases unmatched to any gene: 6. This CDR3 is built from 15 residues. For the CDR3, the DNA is TGCGCCAGCAGCCGTGCACAGGGGGCTTCCTACGAGCAGTACTTC. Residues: CASSRAQGASYEQYF.

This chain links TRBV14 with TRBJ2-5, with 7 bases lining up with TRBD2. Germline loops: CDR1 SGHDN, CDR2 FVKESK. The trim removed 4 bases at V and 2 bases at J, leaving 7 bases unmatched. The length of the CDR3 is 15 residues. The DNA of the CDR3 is TGTGCCAGCAGCCTCACCGGGGACTATCAAGAGACCCAGTACTTC. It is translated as CASSLTGDYQETQYF.

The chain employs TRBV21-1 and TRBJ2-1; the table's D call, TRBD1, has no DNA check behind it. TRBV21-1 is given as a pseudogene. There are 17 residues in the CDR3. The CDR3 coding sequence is TGTGCCAGCAGCAAAGTGGTATTGGGGGACCCCCGCAATGAGCAGTTCTTC. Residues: CASSKVVLGDPRNEQFF.

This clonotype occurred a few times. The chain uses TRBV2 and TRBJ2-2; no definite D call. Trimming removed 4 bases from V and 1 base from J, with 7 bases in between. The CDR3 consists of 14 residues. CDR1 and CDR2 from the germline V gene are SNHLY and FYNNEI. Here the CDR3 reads CASSGAGNTGELFF. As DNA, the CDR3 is TGTGCCAGCAGTGGGGCTGGGAACACCGGGGAGCTGTTTTTT.

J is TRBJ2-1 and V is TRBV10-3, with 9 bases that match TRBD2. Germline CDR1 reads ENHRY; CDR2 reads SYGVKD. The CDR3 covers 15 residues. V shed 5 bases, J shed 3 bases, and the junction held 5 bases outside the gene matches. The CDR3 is CAISSGTSFYNEQFF. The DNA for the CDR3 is TGTGCCATCAGTTCCGGGACTAGCTTCTACAATGAGCAGTTCTTC.

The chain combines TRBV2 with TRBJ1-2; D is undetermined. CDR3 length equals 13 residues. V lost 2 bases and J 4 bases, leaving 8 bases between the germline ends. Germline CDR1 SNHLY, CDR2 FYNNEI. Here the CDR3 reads CASSERPVYGYTF. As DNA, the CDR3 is TGTGCCAGCAGTGAACGGCCTGTCTATGGCTACACCTTC.

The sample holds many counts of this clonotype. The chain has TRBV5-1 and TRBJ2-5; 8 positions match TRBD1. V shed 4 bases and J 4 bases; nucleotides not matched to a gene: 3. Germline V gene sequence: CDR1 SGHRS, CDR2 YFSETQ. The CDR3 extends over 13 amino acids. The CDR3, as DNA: TGCGCCAGCAGCCTTGGACAGGGAGAGACCCAGTACTTC. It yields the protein CASSLGQGETQYF.

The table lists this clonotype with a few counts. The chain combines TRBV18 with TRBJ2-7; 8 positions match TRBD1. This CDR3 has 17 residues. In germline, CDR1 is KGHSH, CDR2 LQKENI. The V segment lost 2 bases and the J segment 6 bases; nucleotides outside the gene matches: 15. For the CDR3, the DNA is TGTGCCAGCTCACCAAAGGCTCTAGGACAGGGTCTTGGCGAGCAGTACTTC. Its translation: CASSPKALGQGLGEQYF.

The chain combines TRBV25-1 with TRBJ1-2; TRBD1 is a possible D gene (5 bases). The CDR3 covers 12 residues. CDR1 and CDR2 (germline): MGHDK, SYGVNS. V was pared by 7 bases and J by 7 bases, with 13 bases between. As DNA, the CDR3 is TGTGCCAGCACGGGGACGAGTGGTGGCTACACCTTC. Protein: CASTGTSGGYTF.

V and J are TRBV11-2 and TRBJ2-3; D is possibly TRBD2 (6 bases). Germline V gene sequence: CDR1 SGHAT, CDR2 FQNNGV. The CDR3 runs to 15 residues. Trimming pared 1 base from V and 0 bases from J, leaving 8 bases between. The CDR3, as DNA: TGTGCCAGCAGCTTAGTGCGGGGAAGCACAGATACGCAGTATTTT. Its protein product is CASSLVRGSTDTQYF.

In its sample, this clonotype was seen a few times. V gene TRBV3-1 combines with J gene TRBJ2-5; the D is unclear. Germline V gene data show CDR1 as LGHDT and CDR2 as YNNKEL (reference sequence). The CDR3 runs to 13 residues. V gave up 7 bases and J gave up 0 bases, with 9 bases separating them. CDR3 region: CASTRLDQETQYF. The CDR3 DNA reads TGTGCCAGCACCCGGCTGGACCAAGAGACCCAGTACTTC.

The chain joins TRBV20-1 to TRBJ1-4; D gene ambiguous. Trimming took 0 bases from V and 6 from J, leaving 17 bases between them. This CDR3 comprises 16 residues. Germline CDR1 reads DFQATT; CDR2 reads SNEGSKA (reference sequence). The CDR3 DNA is TGCAGTGCTAGAGAATCCTTGGTTTGGACGGATGAAAAACTGTTTTTT. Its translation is CSARESLVWTDEKLFF.

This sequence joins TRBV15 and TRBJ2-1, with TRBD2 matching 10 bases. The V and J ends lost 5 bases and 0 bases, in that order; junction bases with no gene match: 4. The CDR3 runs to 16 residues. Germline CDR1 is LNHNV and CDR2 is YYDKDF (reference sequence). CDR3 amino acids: CATSSGLASSYNEQFF. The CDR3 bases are TGTGCCACCAGCTCGGGACTAGCGAGCTCCTACAATGAGCAGTTCTTC.

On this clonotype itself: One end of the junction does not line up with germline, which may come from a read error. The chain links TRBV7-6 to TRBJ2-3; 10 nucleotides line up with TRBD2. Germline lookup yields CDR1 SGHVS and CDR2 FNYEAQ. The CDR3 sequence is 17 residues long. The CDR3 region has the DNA TGTGCCAGCAGCTTAGAGGTAGCGGGGGGTCACACAGATACGCGGTATTTT. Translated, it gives CASSLEVAGGHTDTRYF.